Presented here are 20 T cell receptor beta chains from one specimen sequenced in a study of blood T cell repertoires in COVID-19. Profiled with immunoSEQ multiplex PCR; TCRdb holds only in-frame clones, not every one. Among about 60,000 clones, 85% to 90% were seen once, and the ten largest hold about 13%. Sequenced material: peripheral blood. These receptors came from a man aged 60 to 69 with active COVID-19.

The chain has TRBV7-2 and TRBJ1-6; D gene unclear. Trimming left V 3 bases short and J 7 bases short, with 7 bases between. The CDR3 covers 13 residues. In germline, CDR1 is SGHTA, CDR2 FQGNSA. CDR3 sequence reads: CASSFSVNSPLHF. The CDR3 DNA reads TGTGCCAGCAGCTTTTCCGTCAATTCACCCCTCCACTTT.

The chain combines TRBV30 with TRBJ2-7; D is perhaps TRBD2 (6 bases). CDR1 and CDR2 (germline): GTSNPN, SVGIG (reference sequence). The CDR3 extends over 13 amino acids. V lost 3 bases to trimming and J lost 4 bases, with 13 bases between them. CDR3 bases: TGTGCCTGGAGACGGGAGCTGGGGTACGAGCAGTACTTC. Protein sequence: CAWRRELGYEQYF.

This chain connects TRBV28 to TRBJ2-3; 11 bases are a match to TRBD2. CDR1 and CDR2 from the germline V gene are MDHEN and SYDVKM. V shed 5 bases, J shed 3 bases, and the junction held 10 bases outside the gene matches. The CDR3 length is 17 residues. The chain's CDR3 is CASSPLAGGVFTDTQYF. The DNA of the CDR3 is TGTGCCAGCAGTCCCTTAGCGGGAGGGGTCTTTACAGATACGCAGTATTTT.

This rearrangement joins TRBV5-1 to TRBJ1-1, with no clear D. The length of the CDR3 is 13 residues. Trimming took 0 bases from V and 3 from J, leaving 6 bases between them. Looked up from germline, CDR1 is SGHRS and CDR2 is YFSETQ. The CDR3 DNA reads as TGCGCCAGCAGCTTGGGCCAGGACACTGAAGCTTTCTTT. Its protein is CASSLGQDTEAFF.

The rearrangement uses TRBV5-6 and TRBJ2-7; tentative D call: TRBD2 (5 bases). The V end lost 1 base, the J end lost 7 bases, and 6 bases lay between the germline ends. CDR1 and CDR2 from the germline V gene are SGHDT and YYEEEE. CDR3 length: 11 amino acids. The chain's CDR3 is CASSLSGEQYF. For the CDR3, the DNA is TGTGCCAGCAGCTTGAGCGGAGAGCAGTACTTC.

The V gene is TRBV27, the J gene TRBJ1-6; D may be TRBD1 (5 bases). CDR1 is MNHEY, CDR2 SMNVEV, per germline (reference sequence). The V end was cut by 6 bases, the J end by 9 bases, with 18 bases between. The CDR3 is 15 residues long. CDR3 amino acids: CASSWGGARVSPLHF. In nucleotides, the CDR3 is TGTGCCAGCAGCTGGGGAGGGGCGCGGGTTTCACCCCTCCACTTT.

The chain carries TRBV7-9 and TRBJ2-7; 11 bases are a match to TRBD1. The CDR3 covers 16 residues. J lost 4 bases, V lost 3 bases, and 8 bases had no gene match. Germline V CDR1 and CDR2: SEHNR, FQNEAQ (reference sequence). CDR3 DNA sequence: TGTGCCAGCAGCTTTAGCCTGGGACAGGGGGTTTACGAGCAGTACTTC. It yields the protein CASSFSLGQGVYEQYF.

This rearrangement joins TRBV6-4 to TRBJ2-7; the match to TRBD2 covers 12 bases. The CDR3 loop spans 15 amino acids. V shed 6 bases, J shed 5 bases, and the junction held 8 bases outside the gene matches. Germline CDR1 MRHNA, CDR2 SNTAGT. Here the CDR3 reads CASSRLAGESHEQYF. As DNA, the CDR3 is TGTGCCAGCAGCCGACTAGCGGGAGAGTCCCACGAGCAGTACTTC.

This clone has more than one count but fewer than ten. J is TRBJ1-6 and V is TRBV19; no firm D call. V was pared by 5 bases and J by 0 bases, with 17 bases between. The CDR3 is made up of 18 amino acids. The germline CDR1 and CDR2 sequences are LNHDA and SQIVND (reference sequence). The CDR3 loop reads CASSPRAKAHSYNSPLHF. The CDR3 region has the DNA TGTGCCAGTAGTCCGAGGGCTAAGGCTCACTCCTATAATTCACCCCTCCACTTT.

The chain is built from TRBV6-5 and TRBJ1-2; 10 bases are a match to TRBD1. The ends lost 2 bases at V and 4 bases at J; junction bases unmatched: 7. Germline assignment: CDR1 MNHEY and CDR2 SVGAGI. The CDR3 has 16 amino acids. DNA for the CDR3: TGTGCCAGCAGTTACACGAGGACAGGGGGTGGCTATGGCTACACCTTC. Translated, it gives CASSYTRTGGGYGYTF.

This clone came up once. V is TRBV2 and J is TRBJ2-3; D is unclear. The V and J ends lost 6 bases and 2 bases respectively, with 9 bases between them. Germline CDR1 SNHLY, CDR2 FYNNEI. This CDR3 comprises 13 residues. The CDR3 sequence is CASRRYFTDTQYF. CDR3 coding DNA: TGTGCCAGCAGGAGGTACTTCACAGATACGCAGTATTTT.

The chain recombines TRBV3-1 (or the pseudogene TRBV3-2) with TRBJ2-4; maybe TRBD1 (5 bases). V lost 1 base, J lost 9 bases, and 10 bases lay in between. There are 13 residues in the CDR3. In germline, CDR1 is LGHDT, CDR2 YNNKEL (reference sequence). The DNA of the CDR3 is TGTGCCAGCAGCCAAGCTGGACACCCCATTCAGTACTTC. It translates to CASSQAGHPIQYF.

V gene TRBV19 combines with J gene TRBJ2-2; 9 bases are shared with TRBD2. This CDR3 has 14 residues. With V trimmed by 7 bases and J by 4 bases, 4 bases remained unmatched. Germline V lookup: CDR1 LNHDA, CDR2 SQIVND (reference sequence). CDR3 DNA sequence: TGTGCCAGTACCTTAGCGGGAGTCACCGGGGAGCTGTTTTTT. Its translation: CASTLAGVTGELFF.

The chain couples TRBV3-1 (or the pseudogene TRBV3-2) to TRBJ2-2; tentatively, D is TRBD2 (6 bases). The CDR3 sequence is 14 residues long. Germline CDR1 LGHDT, CDR2 YNNKEL (reference sequence). V lost 2 bases and J lost 6, with 10 bases in between. The CDR3 nucleotides read TGTGCCAGCAGCCAAAGCGCGGGGTCCGGGGAGCTGTTTTTT. Its translation is CASSQSAGSGELFF.

The chain recombines TRBV28 with TRBJ1-5, with D maybe TRBD1 (5 bases). V lost 2 bases and J 10 bases, leaving 18 bases between the germline ends. Germline V gene sequence: CDR1 MDHEN, CDR2 SYDVKM. This CDR3 comprises 15 residues. The CDR3 here is CASSLPTVPRGPQHF. The DNA of the CDR3 is TGTGCCAGCAGTTTACCGACAGTGCCTAGAGGCCCCCAGCATTTT.

CDR3 amino acids: CASSPRVAGGSGELFF. In DNA form, the CDR3 reads TGTGCCAGCAGTCCAAGGGTAGCGGGGGGGAGCGGGGAGCTGTTTTTT. The rearrangement joins TRBV27 to TRBJ2-2, with 11 bases aligning to TRBD2. CDR3 length equals 16 residues. The germline V gene has CDR1 MNHEY and CDR2 SMNVEV (reference sequence). J was trimmed by 7 bases and V by 5 bases; bases with no gene match: 9.

The chain combines TRBV6-4 with TRBJ1-2; the D is unclear. This CDR3 is built from 11 residues. CDR1 is MRHNA, CDR2 SNTAGT, per germline. The V gene lost 6 bases and the J gene lost 8 bases, with 10 bases spanning the gap. In DNA form, the CDR3 reads TGTGCCAGCAGACCCGCGCGGGGCTACACCTTC. Protein: CASRPARGYTF.

The rearrangement uses TRBV19 and TRBJ2-3; possible D gene TRBD2, 5 bases. Per the germline V gene, CDR1 is LNHDA and CDR2 is SQIVND (reference sequence). The CDR3 spans 16 residues. The germline V and J ends were trimmed by 7 bases and 3 bases, with 20 bases remaining between them. The CDR3 bases are TGTGCCAGTAAAAGAGGACTCAACTATCCTACAGATACGCAGTATTTT. Its protein is CASKRGLNYPTDTQYF.

V is TRBV13 and J is TRBJ1-6, with TRBD1 matching over 8 bases. The J segment lost 6 bases and the V segment lost 0 bases, leaving 4 bases of the junction unmatched. The length of the CDR3 is 16 residues. CDR1 PRHDT and CDR2 FYEKMQ come from the germline V gene (reference sequence). The CDR3 nucleotides read TGTGCCAGCAGCTTAGGCTGGACAGGGAGTAATTCACCCCTCCACTTT. Its translation is CASSLGWTGSNSPLHF.

Here the CDR3 reads CASSLPAVRGTTSTDTQYF. The CDR3 nucleotides are TGCGCCAGCAGCTTGCCCGCGGTAAGGGGGACCACTAGCACAGATACGCAGTATTTT. V and J are TRBV5-1 and TRBJ2-3, with D tentatively TRBD1 (6 bases). V was trimmed by 1 base and J by 0 bases, leaving 21 bases between them. Germline CDR1 and CDR2: SGHRS and YFSETQ. The CDR3 is 19 amino acids.